This TCR beta chain emerged from a study of T cells after yellow fever vaccination. In the study overall: Based on CD3, CD45RA, CCR7 and CD95, EM, EMRA, CM and Tscm memory subsets were sorted. Findings and limits, study-wide: Secondary responses were weaker yet peaked faster, day 5 versus 15. Booster sampling recovered most clones from primary vaccination (under 98% CD4, 80% to 90% CD8).

Synthesis of TCR cDNA relied on 5'RACE template switching, which attached a universal primer site and UMIs. TCRdb re-derived calls from the 5' RACE reads in MiXCR, one entry per CDR3 protein. Among about 4,600 distinct CDR3 sequences, over 3% were seen once, and the ten largest hold 55% to 70%. With 4 bases removed from V and 4 bases from J, the gap between germline ends came to 18 bases. Looked up from germline, CDR1 is SGHNT and CDR2 is YYREEE (reference sequence). This CDR3 is built from 16 residues. This clonotype showed up many times. The source material was PBMCs, either bulk or a sorted T-cell subset (CD4+, CD8+, memory, or dextramer-sorted; not recorded which), sampled 15 days after the yellow fever booster vaccination. J is TRBJ2-1 and V is TRBV5-4, with D maybe TRBD2 (5 bases). The source is a man aged 25 to 40 who received the YFV17D yellow fever vaccine. The CDR3 bases are TGTGCCAGCAGCCTCCCCGGGAAATCGGCTTACAATGAGCAGTTCTTC. This codes for CASSLPGKSAYNEQFF.